The 12 T cell receptor beta chains in this list originate from one sample, sequenced in a study of blood T cell repertoires in COVID-19. Sequenced by immunoSEQ multiplex PCR; TCRdb stores in-frame clones only, minus some. The sample has about 160,000 clones, approximately 82% seen once. The sample comprised PBMCs or T cells enriched from blood (not recorded which). These TCRs come from a man aged 55 to 70 who had recovered from COVID-19.

CDR3: CASSQGLAGGAGELFF. The CDR3 DNA follows: TGTGCCAGCAGCCAAGGGCTAGCGGGAGGTGCCGGGGAGCTGTTTTTT. The gene calls are TRBV9 and TRBJ2-2; the match to TRBD2 covers 11 bases. CDR1 and CDR2 from the germline V gene are SGDLS and YYNGEE. V dropped 4 bases and J dropped 6; count of bases not matched to a gene: 8. CDR3 length: 16 residues. Using reference TRBV9 and TRBJ2-2 for the parts outside the CDR3, the full variable domain is DSGVTQTPKHLITATGQRVTLRCSPRSGDLSVYWYQQSLDQGLQFLIQYYNGEERAKGNILERFSAQQFPDLHSELNLSSLELGDSALYFCASSQGLAGGAGELFFGEGSRLTVL.

V usage is TRBV21-1 and J usage is TRBJ2-1; the D call in the table, TRBD1, was not verified against the DNA. TRBV21-1 is labeled a pseudogene. There are 17 residues in the CDR3. CDR3 amino acids: CASSNAMGHLSYNEQFF. The CDR3, as DNA: TGTGCCAGCAGCAACGCTATGGGCCATCTGTCCTACAATGAGCAGTTCTTC.

This chain joins TRBV6-5 and TRBJ1-5; 7 nucleotides line up with TRBD1. With 7 bases clipped from V and 2 bases from J, the junction kept 8 bases outside the gene matches. CDR3 length: 15 residues. Germline CDR1 and CDR2: MNHEY and SVGAGI. The CDR3 nucleotides are TGTGCCAGCAAGTCCGCGGGACAGCGCAATCAGCCCCAGCATTTT. It yields the protein CASKSAGQRNQPQHF.

The genes are TRBV7-6 and TRBJ1-5, with D maybe TRBD1 (5 bases). The V end was cut by 5 bases, the J end by 2 bases, with 13 bases between. The CDR3 contains 15 residues. Germline CDR1 and CDR2: SGHVS and FNYEAQ. Here the CDR3 reads CASSPQGRGNQPQHF. As DNA, the CDR3 is TGTGCCAGCAGCCCACAAGGCAGGGGCAATCAGCCCCAGCATTTT.

The chain combines TRBV27 with TRBJ1-5, with D perhaps matching TRBD1 (6 bases). Germline V CDR1 and CDR2: MNHEY, SMNVEV (reference sequence). The CDR3 contains 12 residues. The V gene lost 6 bases and the J gene lost 7 bases, with 10 bases spanning the gap. The CDR3 is CASRAGDQPQHF. Written as DNA, the CDR3 is TGTGCCAGCAGGGCAGGGGACCAGCCCCAGCATTTT.

This chain connects TRBV18 to TRBJ2-5; D not certain. CDR1 KGHSH and CDR2 LQKENI come from the germline V gene. V dropped 6 bases and J dropped 9 bases, with 17 bases sitting between them. The CDR3 is 13 amino acids. The CDR3 region is CASSPDPGVSQYF. The CDR3 bases are TGTGCCAGCTCCCCCGATCCCGGAGTGTCCCAGTACTTC. The variable domain in full, completed from reference TRBV18 and TRBJ2-5, reads NAGVMQNPRHLVRRRGQEARLRCSPMKGHSHVYWYRQLPEEGLKFMVYLQKENIIDESGMPKERFSAEFPKEGPSILRIQQVVRGDSAAYFCASSPDPGVSQYFGPGTRLLVL.

J is TRBJ1-1 and V is TRBV5-4; 7 positions match TRBD1. From germline, CDR1 is SGHNT and CDR2 YYREEE (reference sequence). J lost 0 bases, V lost 4 bases, and 3 bases had no gene match. CDR3 length equals 14 residues. The CDR3 DNA sequence: TGTGCCAGCAGCCTCGGGACAGTGAACACTGAAGCTTTCTTT. Residues: CASSLGTVNTEAFF.

The chain links TRBV21-1 to TRBJ1-3; no DNA check was done on the table's D call, TRBD1. TRBV21-1 is termed a pseudogene. The length of the CDR3 is 17 residues. The CDR3 DNA sequence: TGTGCCAGCAGCAAAGAAGGTACAGGGGTTCGTGGAAACACCATATATTTT. Translating gives CASSKEGTGVRGNTIYF.

The V gene is TRBV5-1, the J gene TRBJ2-5; TRBD2 agrees at 8 bases. The V segment lost 1 base and the J segment 7 bases; nucleotides outside the gene matches: 6. This CDR3 is built from 14 residues. From germline, CDR1 is SGHRS and CDR2 YFSETQ. CDR3 bases: TGCGCCAGCAGCTTGTACGGGAGGGGCGGGACCCAGTACTTC. Its protein product is CASSLYGRGGTQYF.

This clone appeared many times. The chain joins TRBV6-4 to TRBJ2-3; TRBD2 matches at 13 bases. Germline lookup yields CDR1 MRHNA and CDR2 SNTAGT. The V segment lost 2 bases and the J segment 4 bases; nucleotides outside the gene matches: 0. This CDR3 has 15 residues. The CDR3 loop reads CASSDTSGGADTQYF. CDR3 nucleotide sequence: TGTGCCAGCAGTGACACTAGCGGGGGGGCAGATACGCAGTATTTT.

V gene TRBV5-1 combines with J gene TRBJ2-3; 8 bases fit TRBD1. The germline CDR1 and CDR2 sequences are SGHRS and YFSETQ. This CDR3 contains 15 residues. The V and J ends lost 4 bases and 4 bases, in that order; junction bases with no gene match: 8. CDR3 sequence reads: CASSDGQGWSDTQYF. In DNA form, the CDR3 reads TGCGCCAGCAGCGATGGACAGGGATGGTCAGATACGCAGTATTTT.

The rearrangement uses TRBV4-1 and TRBJ2-2; TRBD1 might be the D (5 bases). The CDR3 is made up of 14 amino acids. Germline V gene data show CDR1 as MGHRA and CDR2 as YSYEKL. V gave up 3 bases and J gave up 6 bases, with 11 bases separating them. The DNA of the CDR3 is TGCGCCAGCAGCCAGATAGGGGATCCCGGGGAGCTGTTTTTT. Amino acids: CASSQIGDPGELFF.